The TCR beta chain under discussion was sequenced for a study of human T cells and chemical hapten exposure. Time point given: patch test 2, 6 weeks after DPC sensitization. The treatment: therapeutic diphenylcyclopropenone sensitization with weekly scalp DPC. The CDR3 sequence is 12 residues long. The V and J ends lost 4 bases and 5 bases, in that order; junction bases with no gene match: 2. From germline, CDR1 is DFQATT and CDR2 SNEGSKA (reference sequence). TCRdb recomputed calls from the RACE reads with MiXCR, one row per CDR3 protein. Counted here are approximately 91,000 distinct CDR3 sequences, around 10% occurring once; the ten biggest clones make up more than 1.5%. This clonotype appeared a few times.

The sample here was whole blood, taken in connection with sensitization to the hapten diphenylcyclopropenone (DPC). The chain combines TRBV20-1 with TRBJ1-1; 9 bases fit TRBD1. The source of this sequence is a man younger than 35 with alopecia areata. Some clones in this sample may be carry-over from other donors' samples. The CDR3 DNA is TGCAGTGCTAACAGGGGGCTGACTGAAGCTTTCTTT. Translating gives CSANRGLTEAFF.